These T cell receptor beta chains were read from a single sample in a study of blood T cell repertoires in COVID-19. Generated by immunoSEQ multiplex PCR, the TCRdb table keeps only in-frame clones and is missing some. The sample records approximately 270,000 clones, more than 75% being singletons. The sample comprised PBMCs or T cells enriched from blood (not recorded which). These receptors were taken from a man aged 35 to 55 who had recovered from COVID-19. Each CDR3 is given with its conserved first and last residue. D genes are given only for firm matches. Size is omitted from some rows. Given values are once, few, many or a class for expanded clones.

cdr3_nt: TGCGCCAGCAGGGGGACGACCCGGGAGGGTGGCTACACCTTC; cdr3_aa: CASRGTTREGGYTF; v_call: TRBV5-1; clone_size: NA; d_call: NA; j_call: TRBJ1-2
cdr3_nt: TGTGCCATCAGTGCAGCGGCTCCCGATTACAATGAGCAGTTCTTC; cdr3_aa: CAISAAAPDYNEQFF; v_call: TRBV10-3; clone_size: NA; d_call: NA; j_call: TRBJ2-1
cdr3_nt: TGTGCCAGCAGTGCAGGTTTAGCCTACGAGCAGTACTTC; cdr3_aa: CASSAGLAYEQYF; v_call: TRBV11-3; clone_size: NA; d_call: NA; j_call: TRBJ2-7
cdr3_nt: TGTGCCAGCAGCTACGGAGGGACAGGGACCTCACCCCTCCACTTT; cdr3_aa: CASSYGGTGTSPLHF; v_call: TRBV6-5; clone_size: NA; d_call: TRBD1; j_call: TRBJ1-6
cdr3_nt: TGTGCCTGGAGTGTAGAGGCTAGACCAGCAAAACTGTTTTTT; cdr3_aa: CAWSVEARPAKLFF; v_call: TRBV30; clone_size: NA; d_call: NA; j_call: TRBJ1-4
cdr3_nt: TGTGCCAGCAGTTTAGACACAGGACGGCGGCCACACACTGAAGCTTTCTTT; cdr3_aa: CASSLDTGRRPHTEAFF; v_call: TRBV28; clone_size: NA; d_call: NA; j_call: TRBJ1-1
cdr3_nt: TGTGCCAGCAGCCGCGGGGGTGGGTTTCTTGGCTACACCTTC; cdr3_aa: CASSRGGGFLGYTF; v_call: TRBV7-2; clone_size: NA; d_call: NA; j_call: TRBJ1-2
cdr3_nt: TGCAGCGCTTCACAGGCAACGGGCTACACCTTC; cdr3_aa: CSASQATGYTF; v_call: TRBV29-1; clone_size: NA; d_call: NA; j_call: TRBJ1-2
cdr3_nt: TGTGCCAGCTCGCCCGGGACTGACTTTGGCTACACCTTC; cdr3_aa: CASSPGTDFGYTF; v_call: TRBV18; clone_size: NA; d_call: NA; j_call: TRBJ1-2
cdr3_nt: TGTGCCAGCAGCGTAGCTAAGACTCGCTCTGGGGCCAACGTCCTGACTTTC; cdr3_aa: CASSVAKTRSGANVLTF; v_call: TRBV9; clone_size: NA; d_call: NA; j_call: TRBJ2-6
cdr3_nt: TGTGCCAGCAGCGACGGACTAGCGGGAGAGTTCTCCTACAATGAGCAGTTCTTC; cdr3_aa: CASSDGLAGEFSYNEQFF; v_call: TRBV7-9; clone_size: NA; d_call: TRBD2; j_call: TRBJ2-1
cdr3_nt: TGTGCCAGCAGCTTAGCACGTCCGGGACAGAACAATTCACCCCTCCACTTT; cdr3_aa: CASSLARPGQNNSPLHF; v_call: TRBV13; clone_size: NA; d_call: TRBD1; j_call: TRBJ1-6
cdr3_nt: TGTGCCAGCAACTCACGAGGCACAGATACGCAGTATTTT; cdr3_aa: CASNSRGTDTQYF; v_call: TRBV27; clone_size: NA; d_call: NA; j_call: TRBJ2-3
cdr3_nt: TGTGCCAGCTCTTCAGGACAGAGCTCTGGAAACACCATATATTTT; cdr3_aa: CASSSGQSSGNTIYF; v_call: TRBV18; clone_size: many; d_call: NA; j_call: TRBJ1-3
cdr3_nt: TGTGCCAGCAGCCCCTTCCTAGCGGGAGACGACGAGCAGTACTTC; cdr3_aa: CASSPFLAGDDEQYF; v_call: TRBV7-2; clone_size: NA; d_call: TRBD2; j_call: TRBJ2-7
cdr3_nt: TGTGCCTGGAGTGTACGGCAGGATGGCATTCAGTACTTC; cdr3_aa: CAWSVRQDGIQYF; v_call: TRBV30; clone_size: NA; d_call: NA; j_call: TRBJ2-4
cdr3_nt: TGTGCCAGCAGCGGGGGACAGGGGCTCCCCTACGAGCAGTACTTC; cdr3_aa: CASSGGQGLPYEQYF; v_call: TRBV5-6; clone_size: NA; d_call: TRBD1; j_call: TRBJ2-7
cdr3_nt: TGTGCCAGTGTCAGGGTCTATGGGGATGAGCAGTTCTTC; cdr3_aa: CASVRVYGDEQFF; v_call: TRBV6-5; clone_size: NA; d_call: NA; j_call: TRBJ2-1
cdr3_nt: TGTGCCAGCAGCCAGGAGTGGGCGGGAGGGCCTGGGGAGACCCAGTACTTC; cdr3_aa: CASSQEWAGGPGETQYF; v_call: TRBV4-2; clone_size: NA; d_call: TRBD2; j_call: TRBJ2-5
cdr3_nt: TGTGCCAGCAGACCGGACAGGGGGATGAACACTGAAGCTTTCTTT; cdr3_aa: CASRPDRGMNTEAFF; v_call: TRBV7-2; clone_size: NA; d_call: TRBD1; j_call: TRBJ1-1
cdr3_nt: TGTGCCAGCAGCCAAGCACAGGGTAACACTGAAGCTTTCTTT; cdr3_aa: CASSQAQGNTEAFF; v_call: TRBV3-1/TRBV3-2; clone_size: NA; d_call: NA; j_call: TRBJ1-1
cdr3_nt: TGTGCCAGTAGTTGGGCCGTCAGCAATCAGCCCCAGCATTTT; cdr3_aa: CASSWAVSNQPQHF; v_call: TRBV19; clone_size: NA; d_call: NA; j_call: TRBJ1-5
cdr3_nt: TGTGCCAGCAGCTTGGACGCCAGATCCTACGAGCAGTACTTC; cdr3_aa: CASSLDARSYEQYF; v_call: TRBV5-4; clone_size: NA; d_call: NA; j_call: TRBJ2-7
cdr3_nt: TGTGCCAGCAGCACCGACAGGGGGTATGGCTACACCTTC; cdr3_aa: CASSTDRGYGYTF; v_call: TRBV11-3; clone_size: NA; d_call: TRBD1; j_call: TRBJ1-2